This TCR beta chain is from a study of blood T cell repertoires in COVID-19. Across the whole study: Samples came from the United States, Italy and Spain, spanning acute and convalescent COVID-19. T cells, B-cell-depleted T cells, or PBMCs supplied cDNA or gDNA.

V lost 0 bases to trimming and J lost 0 bases; unmatched junction nucleotides: 4. CDR3 length equals 17 residues. CDR1 SGHRS and CDR2 YFSETQ come from the germline V gene. The authors' processing: Quantification of nucleated cells was approximated via reference gene primer amplification. Here immunoSEQ multiplex PCR was the method, and the copy in TCRdb shows in-frame clones only, minus some. That table supplies the V and J calls and clone size; D and trimming were determined from the DNA. Among approximately 360,000 clones listed, nearly 90% were seen once. V gene TRBV5-1 combines with J gene TRBJ2-3; 10 nucleotides agree with TRBD2. Material: peripheral blood. This TCR was recovered from a man aged 18 to 30 with active or convalescent COVID-19. This CDR3 reads CASSLELAGRSTDTQYF. Written as DNA, the CDR3 is TGCGCCAGCAGCTTGGAACTAGCGGGGCGCAGCACAGATACGCAGTATTTT.